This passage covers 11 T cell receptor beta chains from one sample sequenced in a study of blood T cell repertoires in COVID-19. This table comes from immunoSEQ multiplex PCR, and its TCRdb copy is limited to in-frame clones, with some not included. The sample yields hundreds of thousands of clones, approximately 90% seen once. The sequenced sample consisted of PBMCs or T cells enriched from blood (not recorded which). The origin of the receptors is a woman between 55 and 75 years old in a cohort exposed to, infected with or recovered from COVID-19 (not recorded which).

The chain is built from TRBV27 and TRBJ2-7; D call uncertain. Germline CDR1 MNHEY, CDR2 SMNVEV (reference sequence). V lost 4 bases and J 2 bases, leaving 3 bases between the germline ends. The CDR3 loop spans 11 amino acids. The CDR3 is CASSSAYEQYF. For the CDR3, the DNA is TGTGCCAGCAGTTCTGCCTACGAGCAGTACTTC.

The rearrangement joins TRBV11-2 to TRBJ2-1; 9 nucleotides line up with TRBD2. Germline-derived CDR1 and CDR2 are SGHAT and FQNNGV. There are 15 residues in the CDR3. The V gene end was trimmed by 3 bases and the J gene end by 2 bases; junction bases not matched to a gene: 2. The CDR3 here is CASSFLAGAYNEQFF. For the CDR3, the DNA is TGTGCCAGCAGCTTTTTAGCGGGAGCCTACAATGAGCAGTTCTTC.

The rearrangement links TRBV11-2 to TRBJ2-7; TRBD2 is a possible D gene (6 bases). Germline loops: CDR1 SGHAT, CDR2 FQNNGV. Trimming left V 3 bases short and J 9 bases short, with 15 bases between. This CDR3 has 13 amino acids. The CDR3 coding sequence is TGTGCCAGCAGCTTCCTGGAGGGGACGGGGCAGTACTTC. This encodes CASSFLEGTGQYF.

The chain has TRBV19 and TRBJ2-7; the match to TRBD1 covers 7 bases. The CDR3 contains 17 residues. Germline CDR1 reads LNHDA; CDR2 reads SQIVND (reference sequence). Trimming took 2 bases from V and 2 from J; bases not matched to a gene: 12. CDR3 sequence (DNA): TGTGCCAGTAGTATATCCCGGACAGGACGCTACGCCTACGAGCAGTACTTC. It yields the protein CASSISRTGRYAYEQYF.

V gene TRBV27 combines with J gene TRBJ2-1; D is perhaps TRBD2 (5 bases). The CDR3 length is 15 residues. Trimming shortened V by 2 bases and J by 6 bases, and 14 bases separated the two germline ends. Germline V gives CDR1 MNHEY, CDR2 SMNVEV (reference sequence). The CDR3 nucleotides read TGTGCCAGCAGTTTACCCGGGGTAGGTGGCAATGAGCAGTTCTTC. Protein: CASSLPGVGGNEQFF.

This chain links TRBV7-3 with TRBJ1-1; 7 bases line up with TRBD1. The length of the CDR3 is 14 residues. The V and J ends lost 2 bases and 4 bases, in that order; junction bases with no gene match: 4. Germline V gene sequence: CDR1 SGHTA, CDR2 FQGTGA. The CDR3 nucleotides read TGTGCCAGCAGCTTAGTACAGGGGAGCACTGAAGCTTTCTTT. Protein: CASSLVQGSTEAFF.

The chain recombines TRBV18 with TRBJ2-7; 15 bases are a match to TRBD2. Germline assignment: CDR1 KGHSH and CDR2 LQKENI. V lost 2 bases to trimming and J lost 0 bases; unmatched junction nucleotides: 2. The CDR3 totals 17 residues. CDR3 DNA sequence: TGTGCCAGCTCACCAGGACTAGCGGGAGGGAGCTCCTACGAGCAGTACTTC. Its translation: CASSPGLAGGSSYEQYF.

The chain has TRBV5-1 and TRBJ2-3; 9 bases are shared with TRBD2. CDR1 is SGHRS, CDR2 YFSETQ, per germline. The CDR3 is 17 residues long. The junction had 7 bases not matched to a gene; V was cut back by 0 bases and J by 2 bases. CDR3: CASSLERLAGSTDTQYF. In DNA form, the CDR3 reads TGCGCCAGCAGCTTGGAAAGGCTAGCGGGGTCCACAGATACGCAGTATTTT.

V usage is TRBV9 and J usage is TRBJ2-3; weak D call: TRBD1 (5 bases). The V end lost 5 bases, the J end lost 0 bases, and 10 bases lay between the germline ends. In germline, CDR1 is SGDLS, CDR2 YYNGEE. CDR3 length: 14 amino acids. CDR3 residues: CASSRTSSTDTQYF. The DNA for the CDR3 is TGTGCCAGCAGTAGGACATCTAGCACAGATACGCAGTATTTT.

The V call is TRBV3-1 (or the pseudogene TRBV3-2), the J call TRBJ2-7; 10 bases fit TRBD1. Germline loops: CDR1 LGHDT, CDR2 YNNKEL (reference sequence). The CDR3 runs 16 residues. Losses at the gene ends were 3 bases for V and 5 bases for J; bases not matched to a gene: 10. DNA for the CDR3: TGTGCCAGCAGCCAGAAGGGGGGGACAGGGGTACACGAGCAGTACTTC. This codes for CASSQKGGTGVHEQYF.

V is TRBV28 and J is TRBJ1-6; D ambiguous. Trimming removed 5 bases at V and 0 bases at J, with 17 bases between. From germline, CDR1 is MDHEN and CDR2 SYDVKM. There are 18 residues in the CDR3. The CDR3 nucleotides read TGTGCCAGCAGTCTCGGGAGGCAGTCAAGCTCCTATAATTCACCCCTCCACTTT. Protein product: CASSLGRQSSSYNSPLHF.